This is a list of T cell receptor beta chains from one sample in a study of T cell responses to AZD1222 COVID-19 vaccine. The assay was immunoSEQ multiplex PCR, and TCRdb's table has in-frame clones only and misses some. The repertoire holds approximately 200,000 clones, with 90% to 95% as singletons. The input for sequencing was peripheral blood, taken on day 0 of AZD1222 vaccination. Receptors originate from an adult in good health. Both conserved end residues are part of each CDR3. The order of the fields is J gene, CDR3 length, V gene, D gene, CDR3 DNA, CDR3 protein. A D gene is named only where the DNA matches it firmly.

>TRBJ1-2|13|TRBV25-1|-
TGTGCCAGCAGTGGGGGACGGTACTATGGCTACACCTTC
CASSGGRYYGYTF
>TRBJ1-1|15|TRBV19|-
TGTGCCAGTAGTATATGGCAGGGCAAGAACACTGAAGCTTTCTTT
CASSIWQGKNTEAFF
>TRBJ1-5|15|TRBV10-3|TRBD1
TGTGCCATCAGTGAGGGAGACAGGGCCCATCAGCCCCAGCATTTT
CAISEGDRAHQPQHF
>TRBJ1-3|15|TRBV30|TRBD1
TGTGCCTGGAGTGTAGCCAGGGGGCCTGGAAACACCATATATTTT
CAWSVARGPGNTIYF
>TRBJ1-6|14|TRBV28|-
TGTGCCAGCAGTTCCGAGGCCCAAGGATCACCCCTCCACTTT
CASSSEAQGSPLHF
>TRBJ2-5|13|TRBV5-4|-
TGTGCCAGCAGCTTGGCCGGTCGGGAGACCCAGTACTTC
CASSLAGRETQYF
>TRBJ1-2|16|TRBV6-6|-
TGTGCCAGCAGTTACTCGATCATGGCAGCTCCATATGGCTACACCTTC
CASSYSIMAAPYGYTF
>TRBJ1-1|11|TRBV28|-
TGTGCCAGCAGCAAGAACACTGAAGCTTTCTTT
CASSKNTEAFF
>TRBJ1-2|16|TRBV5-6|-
TGTGCCAGCAGCTTGGACTGGTCAGCGACTAACTATGGCTACACCTTC
CASSLDWSATNYGYTF
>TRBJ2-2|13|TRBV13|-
TGTGCCAGCAGCTTGGGGTACACCGGGGAGCTGTTTTTT
CASSLGYTGELFF
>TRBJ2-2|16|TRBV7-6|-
TGTGCCAGCAGCCTAAGGGGGACACAGAACACCGGGGAGCTGTTTTTT
CASSLRGTQNTGELFF